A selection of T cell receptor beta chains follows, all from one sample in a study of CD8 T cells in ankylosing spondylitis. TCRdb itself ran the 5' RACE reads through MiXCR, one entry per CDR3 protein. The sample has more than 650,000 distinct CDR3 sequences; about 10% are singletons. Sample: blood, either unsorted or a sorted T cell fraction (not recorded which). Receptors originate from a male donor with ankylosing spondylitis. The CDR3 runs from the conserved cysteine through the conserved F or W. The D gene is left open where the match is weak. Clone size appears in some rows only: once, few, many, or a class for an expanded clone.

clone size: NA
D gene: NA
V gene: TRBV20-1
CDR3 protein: CSATTGLNEKLFF

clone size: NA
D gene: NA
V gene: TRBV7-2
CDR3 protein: CASSLGRQGGSTEAFF

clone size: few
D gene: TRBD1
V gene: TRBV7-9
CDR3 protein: CASTKVWTGGSQETQYF

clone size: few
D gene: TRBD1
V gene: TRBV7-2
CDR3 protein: CASRRDRGLSGYTF

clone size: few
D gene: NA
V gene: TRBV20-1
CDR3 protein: CSGSKGAPGYTF

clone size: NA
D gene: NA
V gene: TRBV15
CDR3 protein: CATSRELRRYEQFF

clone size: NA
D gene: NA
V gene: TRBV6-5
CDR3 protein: CASSYSMAGRETQYF

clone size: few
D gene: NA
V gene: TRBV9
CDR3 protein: CASSVSLTDNEQFF

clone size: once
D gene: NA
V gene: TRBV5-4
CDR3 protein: CASSLDRGEIIGYTF

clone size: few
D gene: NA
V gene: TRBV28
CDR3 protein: CASSLYSREQFF

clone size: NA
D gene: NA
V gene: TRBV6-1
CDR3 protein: CASSVLQGGQPQHF

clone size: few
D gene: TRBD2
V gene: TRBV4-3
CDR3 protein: CASSQVEFGPSGTSSYEQYF

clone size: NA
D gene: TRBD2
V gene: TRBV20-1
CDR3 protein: CSRSGEEADTQYF

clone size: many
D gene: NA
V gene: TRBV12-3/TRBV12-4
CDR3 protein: CASSGVLRSGYTF

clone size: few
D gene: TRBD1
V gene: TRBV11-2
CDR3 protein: CASSLGTGWSEGANVLTF

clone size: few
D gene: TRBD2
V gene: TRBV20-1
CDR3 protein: CSARYPAGVGTDTQYF

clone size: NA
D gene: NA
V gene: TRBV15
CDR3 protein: CATGLSGRRGTQYF

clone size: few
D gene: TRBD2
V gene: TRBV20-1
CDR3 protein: CSAPTSGATDTQYF

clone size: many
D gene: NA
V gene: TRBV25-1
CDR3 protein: CASSDRGGETQYF

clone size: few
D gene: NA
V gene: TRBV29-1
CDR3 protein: CSVPWGFDYGYTF

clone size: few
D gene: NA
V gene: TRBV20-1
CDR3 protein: CSATGTKPDTQYF

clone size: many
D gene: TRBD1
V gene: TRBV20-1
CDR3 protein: CSVRGPRYGYTF

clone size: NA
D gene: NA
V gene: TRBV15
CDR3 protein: CATSRDQAEAFF

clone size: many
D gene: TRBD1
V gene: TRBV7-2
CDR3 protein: CASSRTGDQGIQYF

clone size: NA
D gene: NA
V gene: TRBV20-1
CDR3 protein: CSARDRRQPQHF

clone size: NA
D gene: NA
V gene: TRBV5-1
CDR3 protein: CASSMALGGVSEAFF

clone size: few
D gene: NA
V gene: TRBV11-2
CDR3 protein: CASSLNSGAGVVYEQYF

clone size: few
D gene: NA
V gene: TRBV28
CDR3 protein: CASSLAGGKLFF

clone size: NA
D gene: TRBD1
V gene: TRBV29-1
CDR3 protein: CSVRPGQGGGELFF

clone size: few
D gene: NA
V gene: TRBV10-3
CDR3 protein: CAISELADAHGYTF

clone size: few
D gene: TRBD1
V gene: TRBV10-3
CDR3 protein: CAISQGAEYGNTIYF

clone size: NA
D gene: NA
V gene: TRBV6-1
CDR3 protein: CASSEWTGETEAFF

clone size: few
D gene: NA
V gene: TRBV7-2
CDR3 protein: CASSLELGDSYEQYF

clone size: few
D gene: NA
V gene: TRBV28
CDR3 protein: CASREILGGQETQYF

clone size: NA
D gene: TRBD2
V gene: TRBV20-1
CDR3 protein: CSARDRVAGLDTQYF

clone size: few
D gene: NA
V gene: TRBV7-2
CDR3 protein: CASSPQGVGQPQHF

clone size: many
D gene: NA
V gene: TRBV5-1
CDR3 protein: CASSLAQRAAEQFF

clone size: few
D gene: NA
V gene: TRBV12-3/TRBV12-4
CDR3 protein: CASSFSGRGNQPQHF

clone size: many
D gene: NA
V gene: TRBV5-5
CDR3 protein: CASLRGGPMNTEAFF

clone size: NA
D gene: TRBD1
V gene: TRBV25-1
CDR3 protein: CASSELRRDRGCNQPQHF

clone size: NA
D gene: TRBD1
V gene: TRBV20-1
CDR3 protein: CSAREPRNRGRNIQYF

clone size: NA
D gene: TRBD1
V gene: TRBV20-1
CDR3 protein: CSAYNRGVGQPQHF

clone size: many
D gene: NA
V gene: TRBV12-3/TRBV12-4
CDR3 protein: CASSKTENEQFF

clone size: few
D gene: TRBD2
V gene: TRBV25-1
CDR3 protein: CASSTGTSGSYNEQFF

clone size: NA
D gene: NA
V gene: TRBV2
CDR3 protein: CASSRPSSSSGADTQYF

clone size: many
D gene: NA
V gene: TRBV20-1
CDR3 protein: CSVSGLSVETQYF

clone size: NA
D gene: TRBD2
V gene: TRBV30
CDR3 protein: CAWSWSGGYNEQFF

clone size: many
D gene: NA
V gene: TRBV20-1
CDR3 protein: CSARRGLSNQPQHF

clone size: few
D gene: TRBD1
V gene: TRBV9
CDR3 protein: CASNPGQASSYNEQFF

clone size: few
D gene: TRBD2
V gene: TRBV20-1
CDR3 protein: CSARRVPGLAGGREQFF

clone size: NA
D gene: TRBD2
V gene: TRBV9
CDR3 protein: CASSVQAGEGDTQYF